This TCR beta chain was captured by sequencing in a study of T-cell reconstitution after alpha-beta-depleted transplantation in children. This clonotype occurred many times. V shed 2 bases and J shed 6 bases, with 14 bases lying between them. The germline CDR1 and CDR2 sequences are MNHEY and SMNVEV (reference sequence). This CDR3 has 14 amino acids. The TCRbeta library was prepared with unique molecular identifiers. One entry per CDR3 protein, called by TCRdb with MiXCR from the PCR reads. The sample lists approximately 300,000 distinct CDR3 sequences, around a tenth occurring once. The sequenced sample was PBMCs, obtained before TCRalphabeta/CD19-depleted stem cell transplant. The clonotype originates from a boy less than two years old with acute myeloid leukemia, due to receive a stem cell transplant. The gene calls are TRBV27 and TRBJ2-7; either TRBD1 or TRBD2 may supply D (5 bases each). Here the CDR3 reads CASSLGGSLSEQYF. CDR3 nucleotides: TGTGCCAGCAGTTTAGGGGGATCCCTATCCGAGCAGTACTTC.